Only one count was recorded for the clone carrying this T cell receptor (beta chain). Germline V gene data show CDR1 as MNHEY and CDR2 as SMNVEV (reference sequence). Trimming removed 4 bases at V and 11 bases at J, with 17 bases between. CDR3 length equals 13 residues. This record comes from a study of cytomegalovirus exposure and HLA in healthy donors. Here immunoSEQ multiplex PCR was the method, and the copy in TCRdb shows in-frame clones only, minus some. The repertoire holds about 200,000 clones, with more than 75% as singletons. The sequence derives from a woman younger than 30 in good health and CMV-seropositive. The sample comprised PBMCs. The V gene is TRBV27, the J gene TRBJ1-1, with a weak D call TRBD1 (6 bases). In DNA, the CDR3 is TGTGCCAGCAGTTGGGGGCCAGACAGGTGGGCTTTCTTT. Translated: CASSWGPDRWAFF.